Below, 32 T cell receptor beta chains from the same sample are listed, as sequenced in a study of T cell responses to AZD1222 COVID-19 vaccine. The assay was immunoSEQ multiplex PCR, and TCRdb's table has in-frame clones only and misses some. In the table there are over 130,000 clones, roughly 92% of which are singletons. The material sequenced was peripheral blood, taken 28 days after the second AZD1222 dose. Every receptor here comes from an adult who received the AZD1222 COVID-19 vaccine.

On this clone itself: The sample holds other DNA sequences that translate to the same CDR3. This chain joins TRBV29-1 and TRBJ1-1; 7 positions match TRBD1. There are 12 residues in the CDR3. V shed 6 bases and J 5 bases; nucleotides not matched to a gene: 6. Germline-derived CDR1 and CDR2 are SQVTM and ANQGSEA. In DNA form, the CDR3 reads TGCAGCGTGGGTCAGGGGGGGACTGAAGCTTTCTTT. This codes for CSVGQGGTEAFF. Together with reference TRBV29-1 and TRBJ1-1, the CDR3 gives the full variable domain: SAVISQKPSRDICQRGTSLTIQCQVDSQVTMMFWYRQQPGQSLTLIATANQGSEATYESGFVIDKFPISRPNLTFSTLTVSNMSPEDSSIYLCSVGQGGTEAFFGQGTRLTVV.

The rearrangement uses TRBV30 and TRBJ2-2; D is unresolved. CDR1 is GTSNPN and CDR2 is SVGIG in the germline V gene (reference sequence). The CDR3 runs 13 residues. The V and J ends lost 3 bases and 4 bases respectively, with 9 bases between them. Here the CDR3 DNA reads TGTGCCTGGAGCCCAGGAGTCACCGGGGAGCTGTTTTTT. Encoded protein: CAWSPGVTGELFF.

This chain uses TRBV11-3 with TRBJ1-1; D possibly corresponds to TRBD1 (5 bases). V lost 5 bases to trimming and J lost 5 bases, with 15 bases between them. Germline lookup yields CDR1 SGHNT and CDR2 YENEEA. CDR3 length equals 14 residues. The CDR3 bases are TGTGCCAGCAGCCGCCGGGGGGGGTATACTGAAGCTTTCTTT. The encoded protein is CASSRRGGYTEAFF.

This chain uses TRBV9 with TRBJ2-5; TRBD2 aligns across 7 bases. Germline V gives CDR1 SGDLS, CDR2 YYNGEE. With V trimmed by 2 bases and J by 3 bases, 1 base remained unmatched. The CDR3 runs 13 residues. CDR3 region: CASSVTSEETQYF. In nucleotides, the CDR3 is TGTGCCAGCAGCGTTACTAGCGAAGAGACCCAGTACTTC.

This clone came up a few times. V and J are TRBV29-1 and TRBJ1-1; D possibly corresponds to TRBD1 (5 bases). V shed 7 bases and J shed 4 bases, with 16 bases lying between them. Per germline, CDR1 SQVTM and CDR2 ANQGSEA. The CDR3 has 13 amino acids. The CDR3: CSGRFRESTEAFF. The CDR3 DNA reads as TGCAGCGGGAGATTCAGGGAAAGCACTGAAGCTTTCTTT.

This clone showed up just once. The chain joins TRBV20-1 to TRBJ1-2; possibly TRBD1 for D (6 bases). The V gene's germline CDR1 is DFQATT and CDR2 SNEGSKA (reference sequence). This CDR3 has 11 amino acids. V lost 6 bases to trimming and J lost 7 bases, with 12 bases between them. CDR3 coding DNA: TGCAGTGCCCTAGGGGGTGGTGGCTACACCTTC. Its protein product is CSALGGGGYTF.

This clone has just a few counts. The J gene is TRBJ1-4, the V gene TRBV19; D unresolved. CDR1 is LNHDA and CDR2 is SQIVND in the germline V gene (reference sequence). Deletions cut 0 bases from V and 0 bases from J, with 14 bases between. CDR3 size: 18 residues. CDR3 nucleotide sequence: TGTGCCAGTAGTATAGATCTCCCGCGGGGTGCAACTAATGAAAAACTGTTTTTT. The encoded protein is CASSIDLPRGATNEKLFF.

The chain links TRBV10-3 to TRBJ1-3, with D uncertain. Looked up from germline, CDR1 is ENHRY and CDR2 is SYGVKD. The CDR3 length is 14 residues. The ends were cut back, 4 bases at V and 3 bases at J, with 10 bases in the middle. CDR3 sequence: CAISVGVDGNTIYF. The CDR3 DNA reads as TGTGCCATCAGTGTCGGCGTGGATGGAAACACCATATATTTT.

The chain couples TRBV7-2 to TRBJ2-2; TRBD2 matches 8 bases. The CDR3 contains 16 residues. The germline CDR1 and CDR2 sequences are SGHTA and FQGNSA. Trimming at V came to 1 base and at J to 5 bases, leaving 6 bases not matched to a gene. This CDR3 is CASSLGSGTRTGELFF. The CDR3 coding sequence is TGTGCCAGCAGCTTAGGGAGCGGGACTAGGACCGGGGAGCTGTTTTTT. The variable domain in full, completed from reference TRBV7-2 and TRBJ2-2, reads GAGVSQSPSNKVTEKGKDVELRCDPISGHTALYWYRQSLGQGLEFLIYFQGNSAPDKSGLPSDRFSAERTGGSVSTLTIQRTQQEDSAVYLCASSLGSGTRTGELFFGEGSRLTVL.

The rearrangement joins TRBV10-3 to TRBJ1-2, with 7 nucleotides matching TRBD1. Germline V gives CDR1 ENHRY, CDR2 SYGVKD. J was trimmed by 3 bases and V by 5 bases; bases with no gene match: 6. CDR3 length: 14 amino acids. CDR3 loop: CAISPTGRDYGYTF. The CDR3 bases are TGTGCCATCAGTCCGACAGGGAGGGACTATGGCTACACCTTC.

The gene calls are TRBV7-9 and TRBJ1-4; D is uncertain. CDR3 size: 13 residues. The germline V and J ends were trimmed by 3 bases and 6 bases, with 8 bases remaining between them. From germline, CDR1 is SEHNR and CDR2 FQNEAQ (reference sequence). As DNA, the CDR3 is TGTGCCAGCAGCTTGGAACTGGATGAAAAACTGTTTTTT. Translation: CASSLELDEKLFF.

DNA of the CDR3: TGTGCCAGTAGTATCGGAAGCTACAATGAGCAGTTCTTC. It is translated as CASSIGSYNEQFF. The J gene is TRBJ2-1, the V gene TRBV19; D is unresolved. The CDR3 has 13 amino acids. The V gene lost 3 bases and the J gene lost 3 bases, with 6 bases spanning the gap. CDR1 and CDR2 from the germline V gene are LNHDA and SQIVND (reference sequence).

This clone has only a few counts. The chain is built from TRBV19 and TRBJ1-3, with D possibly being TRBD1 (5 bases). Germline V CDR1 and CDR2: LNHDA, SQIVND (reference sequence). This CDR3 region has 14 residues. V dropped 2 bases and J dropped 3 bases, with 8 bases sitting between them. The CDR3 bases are TGTGCCAGTAGTATAAGGGGAAATGGAAACACCATATATTTT. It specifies CASSIRGNGNTIYF. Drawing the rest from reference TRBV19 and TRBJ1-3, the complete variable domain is DGGITQSPKYLFRKEGQNVTLSCEQNLNHDAMYWYRQDPGQGLRLIYYSQIVNDFQKGDIAEGYSVSREKKESFPLTVTSAQKNPTAFYLCASSIRGNGNTIYFGEGSWLTVV.

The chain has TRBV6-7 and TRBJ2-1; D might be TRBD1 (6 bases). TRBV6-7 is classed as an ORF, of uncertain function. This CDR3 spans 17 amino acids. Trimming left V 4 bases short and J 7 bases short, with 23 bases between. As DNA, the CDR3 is TGTGCCAGCAGTTTACCAGGGGCGAACCCCCCTAGGAATGAGCAGTTCTTC. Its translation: CASSLPGANPPRNEQFF.

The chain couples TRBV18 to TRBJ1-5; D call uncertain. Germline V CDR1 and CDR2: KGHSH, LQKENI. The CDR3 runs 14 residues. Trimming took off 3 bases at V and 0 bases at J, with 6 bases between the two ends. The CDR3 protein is CASSPVDSNQPQHF. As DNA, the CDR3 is TGTGCCAGCTCACCGGTGGATAGCAATCAGCCCCAGCATTTT.

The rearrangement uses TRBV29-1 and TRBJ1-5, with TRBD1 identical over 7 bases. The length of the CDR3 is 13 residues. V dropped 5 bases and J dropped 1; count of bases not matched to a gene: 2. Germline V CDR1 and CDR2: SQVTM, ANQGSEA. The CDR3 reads CSVQGESNQPQHF. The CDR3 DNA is TGCAGCGTTCAGGGGGAGAGCAATCAGCCCCAGCATTTT.

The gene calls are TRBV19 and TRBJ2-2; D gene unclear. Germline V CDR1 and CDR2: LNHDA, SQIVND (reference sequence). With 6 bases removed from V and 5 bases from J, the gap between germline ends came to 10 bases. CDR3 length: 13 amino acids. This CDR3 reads CASRSLGTGELFF. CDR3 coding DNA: TGTGCCAGTAGATCCCTGGGGACCGGGGAGCTGTTTTTT. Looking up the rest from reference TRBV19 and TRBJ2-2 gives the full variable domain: DGGITQSPKYLFRKEGQNVTLSCEQNLNHDAMYWYRQDPGQGLRLIYYSQIVNDFQKGDIAEGYSVSREKKESFPLTVTSAQKNPTAFYLCASRSLGTGELFFGEGSRLTVL.

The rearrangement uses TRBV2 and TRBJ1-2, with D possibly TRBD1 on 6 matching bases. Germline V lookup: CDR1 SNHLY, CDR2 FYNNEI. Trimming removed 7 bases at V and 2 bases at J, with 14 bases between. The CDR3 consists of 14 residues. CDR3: CASKLGDTNYGYTF. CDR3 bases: TGTGCCAGCAAGCTAGGGGACACCAACTATGGCTACACCTTC.

CDR3 protein: CASSIDRGVQPQHF. The CDR3 region has the DNA TGTGCCAGTAGTATAGATAGGGGGGTGCAGCCCCAGCATTTT. The chain couples TRBV19 to TRBJ1-5; a weak D match, TRBD1 (6 bases). The CDR3 extends over 14 amino acids. The V gene's germline CDR1 is LNHDA and CDR2 SQIVND (reference sequence). V shed 0 bases and J shed 7 bases, with 10 bases lying between them.

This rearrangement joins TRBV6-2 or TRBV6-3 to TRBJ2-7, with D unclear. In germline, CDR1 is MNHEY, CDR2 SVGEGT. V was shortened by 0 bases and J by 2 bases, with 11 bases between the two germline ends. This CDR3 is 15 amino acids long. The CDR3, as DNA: TGTGCCAGCAGTTACTCGAGGACGGCGGCCTACGAGCAGTACTTC. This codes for CASSYSRTAAYEQYF.

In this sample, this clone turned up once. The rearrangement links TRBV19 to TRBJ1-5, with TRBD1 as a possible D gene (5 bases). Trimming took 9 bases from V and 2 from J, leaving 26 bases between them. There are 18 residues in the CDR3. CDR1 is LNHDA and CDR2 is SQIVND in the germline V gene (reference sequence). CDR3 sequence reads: CASQPGLRAGTGNQPQHF. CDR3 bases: TGTGCCAGCCAGCCGGGACTCCGAGCCGGTACGGGCAATCAGCCCCAGCATTTT.

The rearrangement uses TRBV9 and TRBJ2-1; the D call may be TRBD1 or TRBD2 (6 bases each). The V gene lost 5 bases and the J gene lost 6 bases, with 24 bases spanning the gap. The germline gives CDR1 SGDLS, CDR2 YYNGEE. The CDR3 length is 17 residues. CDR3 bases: TGTGCCAGCAGTTGGGAGCCGGGGGCGAATAAGGGCAATGAGCAGTTCTTC. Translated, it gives CASSWEPGANKGNEQFF.

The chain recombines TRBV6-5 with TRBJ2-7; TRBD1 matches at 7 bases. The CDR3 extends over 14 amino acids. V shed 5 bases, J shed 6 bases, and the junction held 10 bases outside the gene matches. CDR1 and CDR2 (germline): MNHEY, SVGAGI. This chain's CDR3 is CASSPDRVSGEQYF. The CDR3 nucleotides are TGTGCCAGCAGTCCCGACAGGGTGTCAGGCGAGCAGTACTTC.

The DNA of the CDR3 is TGTGCCAGCAGCTCCAGGGGCGGTGGAGAGACCCAGTACTTC. Amino acid sequence: CASSSRGGGETQYF. The V and J genes are TRBV5-4 and TRBJ2-5, with a possible D match to TRBD1 (6 bases). Germline V gene lookup returns CDR1 SGHNT and CDR2 YYREEE (reference sequence). V was trimmed by 3 bases and J by 4 bases, leaving 13 bases between them. The CDR3 has 14 amino acids.

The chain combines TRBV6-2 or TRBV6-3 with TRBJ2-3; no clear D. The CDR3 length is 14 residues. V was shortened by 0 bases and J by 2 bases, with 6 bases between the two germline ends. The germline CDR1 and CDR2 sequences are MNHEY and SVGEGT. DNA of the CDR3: TGTGCCAGCAGTTACTCGATTCTCACAGATACGCAGTATTTT. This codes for CASSYSILTDTQYF.

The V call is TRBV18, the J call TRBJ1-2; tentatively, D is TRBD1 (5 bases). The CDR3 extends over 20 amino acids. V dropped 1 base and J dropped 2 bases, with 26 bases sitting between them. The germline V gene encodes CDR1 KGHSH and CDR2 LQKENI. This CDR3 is CASSPLIISAQGLGNYGYTF. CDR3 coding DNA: TGTGCCAGCTCACCACTTATAATCTCCGCCCAGGGCTTGGGGAACTATGGCTACACCTTC.

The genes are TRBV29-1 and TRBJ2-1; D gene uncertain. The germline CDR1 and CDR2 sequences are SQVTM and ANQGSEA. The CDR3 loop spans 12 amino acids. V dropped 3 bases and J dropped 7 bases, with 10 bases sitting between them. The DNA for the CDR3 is TGCAGCGTTGATTCAGATCGTAATGAGCAGTTCTTC. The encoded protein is CSVDSDRNEQFF.

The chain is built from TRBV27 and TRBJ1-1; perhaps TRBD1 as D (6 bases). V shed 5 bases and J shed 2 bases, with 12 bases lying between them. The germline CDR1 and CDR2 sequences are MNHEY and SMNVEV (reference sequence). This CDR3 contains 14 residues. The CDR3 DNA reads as TGTGCCAGCAGTGGCGGGGGGCCAAACACTGAAGCTTTCTTT. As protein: CASSGGGPNTEAFF.

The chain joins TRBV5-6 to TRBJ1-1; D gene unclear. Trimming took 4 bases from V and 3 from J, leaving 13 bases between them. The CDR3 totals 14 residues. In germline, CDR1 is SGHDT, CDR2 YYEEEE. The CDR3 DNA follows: TGTGCCAGCAGCCCCCGTCTTGTCTACACTGAAGCTTTCTTT. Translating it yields CASSPRLVYTEAFF.

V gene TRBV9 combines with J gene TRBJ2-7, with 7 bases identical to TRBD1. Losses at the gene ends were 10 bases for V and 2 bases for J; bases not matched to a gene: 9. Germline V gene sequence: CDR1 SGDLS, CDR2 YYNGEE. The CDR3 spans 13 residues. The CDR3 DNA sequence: TGTGCCCTCTTGTGGGACAGACCCTACGAGCAGTACTTC. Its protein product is CALLWDRPYEQYF. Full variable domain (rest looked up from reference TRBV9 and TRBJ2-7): DSGVTQTPKHLITATGQRVTLRCSPRSGDLSVYWYQQSLDQGLQFLIQYYNGEERAKGNILERFSAQQFPDLHSELNLSSLELGDSALYFCALLWDRPYEQYFGPGTRLTVT.

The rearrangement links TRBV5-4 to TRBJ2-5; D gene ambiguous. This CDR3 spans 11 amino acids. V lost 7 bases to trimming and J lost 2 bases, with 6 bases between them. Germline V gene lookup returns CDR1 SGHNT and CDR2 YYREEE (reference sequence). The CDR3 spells CASSGQETQYF. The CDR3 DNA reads TGTGCCAGCTCCGGACAAGAGACCCAGTACTTC. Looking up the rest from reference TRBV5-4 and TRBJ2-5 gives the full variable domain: ETGVTQSPTHLIKTRGQQVTLRCSSQSGHNTVSWYQQALGQGPQFIFQYYREEENGRGNFPPRFSGLQFPNYSSELNVNALELDDSALYLCASSGQETQYFGPGTRLLVL.

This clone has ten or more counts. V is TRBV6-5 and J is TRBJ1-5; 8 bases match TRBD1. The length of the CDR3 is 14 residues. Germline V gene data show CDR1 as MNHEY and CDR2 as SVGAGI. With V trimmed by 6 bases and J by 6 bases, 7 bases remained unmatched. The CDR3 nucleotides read TGTGCCAGCAGCTGGACAGGGACGGGTCAGCCCCAGCATTTT. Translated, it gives CASSWTGTGQPQHF.